A single sample is the source of the 10 T cell receptor beta chains below, sequenced in a study of blood T cell repertoires in COVID-19. Sequenced by immunoSEQ multiplex PCR; TCRdb stores in-frame clones only, minus some. This table has 14,000 to 15,000 clones, 92% appearing once. Sequenced sample: peripheral blood. These receptors all stem from a human donor with active COVID-19. The donor label of this sample is uncertain.

The chain has TRBV7-9 and TRBJ2-2; TRBD2 is a possible D gene (6 bases). V dropped 5 bases and J dropped 4 bases, with 11 bases sitting between them. Germline values: CDR1 SEHNR, CDR2 FQNEAQ (reference sequence). This CDR3 has 14 amino acids. The CDR3 loop is CASSHAGRTGELFF. CDR3 DNA: TGTGCCAGCAGCCACGCGGGACGCACCGGGGAGCTGTTTTTT.

The chain recombines TRBV28 with TRBJ2-5, with D maybe TRBD2 (7 bases). The ends were cut back, 4 bases at V and 4 bases at J, with 19 bases in the middle. CDR1 and CDR2 from the germline V gene are MDHEN and SYDVKM. This CDR3 has 16 residues. The chain's CDR3 is CASSSPGGRGRETQYF. DNA of the CDR3: TGTGCCAGCAGTTCCCCGGGGGGCAGGGGAAGAGAGACCCAGTACTTC.

The chain is built from TRBV9 and TRBJ2-1; 8 bases align to TRBD2. This CDR3 is 15 amino acids long. V lost 3 bases to trimming and J lost 9 bases; unmatched junction nucleotides: 11. CDR1 SGDLS and CDR2 YYNGEE come from the germline V gene. The CDR3 nucleotides are TGTGCCAGCAGCGGATCCCGGGGGGGGAACGCTGAGCAGTTCTTC. Encoded protein: CASSGSRGGNAEQFF.

The gene calls are TRBV5-4 and TRBJ2-5, with 12 bases aligning to TRBD2. Germline lookup yields CDR1 SGHNT and CDR2 YYREEE (reference sequence). There are 17 residues in the CDR3. V trimming: 3 bases; J trimming: 3 bases; junction bases outside the gene matches: 9. The CDR3 DNA is TGTGCCAGCAGCTCACTCACGAGACTAGCGGGGGAAGAGACCCAGTACTTC. It is translated as CASSSLTRLAGEETQYF.

The gene calls are TRBV5-6 and TRBJ2-7; D gene unclear. The CDR3 loop spans 11 amino acids. V dropped 0 bases and J dropped 6 bases, with 4 bases sitting between them. CDR1 is SGHDT and CDR2 is YYEEEE in the germline V gene. The CDR3, as DNA: TGTGCCAGCAGCTTGGCCTCCGAGCAGTACTTC. Protein: CASSLASEQYF. The entire variable domain, with the rest obtained from reference TRBV5-6 and TRBJ2-7, is as follows: DAGVTQSPTHLIKTRGQQVTLRCSPKSGHDTVSWYQQALGQGPQFIFQYYEEEERQRGNFPDRFSGHQFPNYSSELNVNALLLGDSALYLCASSLASEQYFGPGTRLTVT.

The chain uses TRBV7-2 and TRBJ2-3, with 11 bases aligning to TRBD2. Germline-derived CDR1 and CDR2 are SGHTA and FQGNSA. The V and J ends lost 2 bases and 5 bases, in that order; junction bases with no gene match: 6. This CDR3 is built from 16 residues. CDR3 amino acids: CASSLLPGTSGDTQYF. The CDR3 DNA sequence: TGTGCCAGCAGCTTACTACCCGGGACTAGCGGAGATACGCAGTATTTT.

This chain joins TRBV30 and TRBJ1-6; D is uncertain. Germline loops: CDR1 GTSNPN, CDR2 SVGIG (reference sequence). Trimming took 4 bases from V and 7 from J, leaving 14 bases between them. The CDR3 is 14 amino acids. CDR3: CAWTTGIPNSPLHF. In DNA, the CDR3 is TGTGCCTGGACTACCGGGATACCGAATTCACCCCTCCACTTT.

V usage is TRBV11-2 and J usage is TRBJ1-2; D possibly corresponds to TRBD1 (6 bases). The CDR3 runs 15 residues. Germline lookup yields CDR1 SGHAT and CDR2 FQNNGV. The germline V and J ends were trimmed by 3 bases and 2 bases, with 13 bases remaining between them. This CDR3 is CASSLNSGANYGYTF. CDR3 nucleotides: TGTGCCAGCAGCTTGAATTCAGGGGCGAACTATGGCTACACCTTC.

This sequence joins TRBV7-2 and TRBJ2-1; possible D gene TRBD2, 6 bases. Trimming stripped 0 bases from V and 9 bases from J, with 12 bases between. There are 14 residues in the CDR3. Germline CDR1 is SGHTA and CDR2 is FQGNSA. The DNA of the CDR3 is TGTGCCAGCAGCTTAGCCCGGGGGAAGGGTGAGCAGTTCTTC. It yields the protein CASSLARGKGEQFF.

V is TRBV7-2 and J is TRBJ1-5, with D perhaps TRBD1 (6 bases). The CDR3 is 14 residues long. Germline CDR1 is SGHTA and CDR2 is FQGNSA. The V gene lost 0 bases and the J gene lost 11 bases, with 14 bases spanning the gap. CDR3 in amino acids: CASSLARTAPAQHF. CDR3 nucleotides: TGTGCCAGCAGCTTAGCTCGGACAGCTCCAGCCCAGCATTTT.